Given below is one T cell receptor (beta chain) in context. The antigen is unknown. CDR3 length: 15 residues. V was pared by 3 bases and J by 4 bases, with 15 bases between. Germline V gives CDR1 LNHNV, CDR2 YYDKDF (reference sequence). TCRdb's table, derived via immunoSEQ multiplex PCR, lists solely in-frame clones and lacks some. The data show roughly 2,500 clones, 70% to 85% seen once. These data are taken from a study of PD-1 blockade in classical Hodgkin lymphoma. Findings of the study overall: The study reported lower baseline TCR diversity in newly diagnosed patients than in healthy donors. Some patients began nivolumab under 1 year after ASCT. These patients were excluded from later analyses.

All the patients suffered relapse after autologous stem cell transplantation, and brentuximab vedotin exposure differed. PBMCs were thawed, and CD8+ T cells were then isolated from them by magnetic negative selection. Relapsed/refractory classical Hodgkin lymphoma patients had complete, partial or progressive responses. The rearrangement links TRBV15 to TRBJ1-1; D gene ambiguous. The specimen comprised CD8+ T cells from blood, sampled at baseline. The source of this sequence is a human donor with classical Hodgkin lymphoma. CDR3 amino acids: CATSSAAQPSTEAFF. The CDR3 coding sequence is TGTGCCACCAGCAGCGCTGCACAGCCCAGCACTGAAGCTTTCTTT.